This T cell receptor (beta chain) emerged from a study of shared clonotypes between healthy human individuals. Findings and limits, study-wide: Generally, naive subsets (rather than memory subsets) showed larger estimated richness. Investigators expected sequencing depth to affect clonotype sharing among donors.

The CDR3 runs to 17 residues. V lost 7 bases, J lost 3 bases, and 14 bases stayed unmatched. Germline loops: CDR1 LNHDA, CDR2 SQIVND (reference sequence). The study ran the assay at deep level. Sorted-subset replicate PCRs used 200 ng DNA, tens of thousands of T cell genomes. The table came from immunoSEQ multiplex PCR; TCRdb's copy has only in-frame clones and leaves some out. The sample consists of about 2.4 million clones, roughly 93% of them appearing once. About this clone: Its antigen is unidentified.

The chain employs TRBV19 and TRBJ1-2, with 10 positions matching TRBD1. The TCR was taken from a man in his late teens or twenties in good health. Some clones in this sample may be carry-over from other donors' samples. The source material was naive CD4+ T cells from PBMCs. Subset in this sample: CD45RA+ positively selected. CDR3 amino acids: CASTDTGQGWIDYGYTF. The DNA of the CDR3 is TGTGCCAGTACGGACACGGGACAGGGGTGGATAGACTATGGCTACACCTTC.